Here is one T cell receptor (beta chain) with its context. This clone was seen a handful of times. Its antigen is not yet known. Base qualities are not recorded, but no much larger clone differs from it by a single base. This record comes from a study of blood T cell repertoires in COVID-19 (dated by TCRdb to about 2020). Study-wide context: Collaborator samples came from the United States, Italy and Spain and covered acute and convalescent phases of COVID-19. Samples were obtained from the ongoing ImmuneRACE study (first 160 participants) and from some 1,300 subjects provided by 6 global collaborators. The repertoires were released in a freely available public database intended as a resource for research on the immune response to SARS-CoV-2. The material from the prospective study consisted of cDNA or gDNA derived from T cells, B-cell-depleted T cells, or PBMCs. The sample metadata nearly always contained a de-identified subject ID, COVID-19 status, age in years and sex. Where available, HLA class I and class II types were obtained from metadata supplied by the sample provider rather than from assay-based typing. Deeply sampled blood TCRbeta repertoires from subjects exposed to, actively infected with, or recovered from COVID-19 were included in the dataset. Results the study describes overall, beyond this receptor: The amount of clinical and demographic metadata varied by source and participant and was provided uncurated.

Whole blood was collected in K2EDTA tubes by collaborating institutions according to the institutions' own protocols. For TCRbeta analysis, collaborators shipped samples in one of three forms: frozen whole blood, isolated PBMCs, or DNA extracted from either of those sample types. TCRbeta CDR3 regions were amplified from genomic DNA using the immunoSEQ Assay, a bias-controlled multiplex PCR. As for the authors' bioinformatics: The number of nucleated cells in each sample was estimated from the amplification of reference gene primers within the assay. To quantify the absolute abundance of each unique TCRbeta CDR3 rearrangement, sequence reads were collapsed and filtered. For each sample, productive Simpson clonality was calculated as the square root of Simpson's diversity index over productive rearrangements. This is the immuneACCESS table as TCRdb keeps it, with only in-frame sequences that have V and J called. A part of the clones is gone; compared with another copy, unresolved V genes explain less than half, and the rest is unexplained. That table supplies the V and J calls and clone size; D and trimming were determined from the DNA. The sample records 45,000 to 55,000 clones, roughly 79% of which are singletons. Together, the top ten hold 14% to 15% of the sample.

The germline V gene (reference sequence) specifies LNHDA as CDR1 and SQIVND as CDR2. The CDR3 has 13 amino acids, counting the end cysteine and phenylalanine. Left in the record is the CDR3 DNA by itself, 39 bases read in frame from the first base. Between the V and J ends, shortened by 6 bases and 2 bases respectively, the junction contains 10 bases. Sequenced sample: peripheral blood. The receptor's source is a human donor with active or convalescent COVID-19. The donor label of this sample is uncertain. The V and J segments used are TRBV19 and TRBJ1-2, with the identity of the D gene unclear. Read as DNA, the sequence is TGTGCCAGTAGCCAAGATACAAACTATGGCTACACCTTC. It is translated as CASSQDTNYGYTF.